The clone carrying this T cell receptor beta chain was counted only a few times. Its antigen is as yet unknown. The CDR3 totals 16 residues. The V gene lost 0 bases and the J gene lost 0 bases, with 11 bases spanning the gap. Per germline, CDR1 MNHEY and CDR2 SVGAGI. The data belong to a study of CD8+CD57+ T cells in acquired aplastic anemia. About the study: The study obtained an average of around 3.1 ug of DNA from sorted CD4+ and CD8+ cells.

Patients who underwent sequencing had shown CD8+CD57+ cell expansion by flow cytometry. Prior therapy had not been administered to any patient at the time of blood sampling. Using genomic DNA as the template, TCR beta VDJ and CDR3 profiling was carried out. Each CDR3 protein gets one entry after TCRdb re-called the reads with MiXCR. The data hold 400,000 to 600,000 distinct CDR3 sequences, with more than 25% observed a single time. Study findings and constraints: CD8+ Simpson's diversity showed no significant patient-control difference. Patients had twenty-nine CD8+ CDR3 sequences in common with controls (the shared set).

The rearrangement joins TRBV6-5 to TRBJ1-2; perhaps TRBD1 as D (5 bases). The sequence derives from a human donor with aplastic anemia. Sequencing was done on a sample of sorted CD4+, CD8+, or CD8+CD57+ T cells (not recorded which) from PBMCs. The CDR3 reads CASSYSIPGTNYGYTF. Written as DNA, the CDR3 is TGTGCCAGCAGTTACTCGATTCCAGGGACTAACTATGGCTACACCTTC.